Listed here is a single TCR beta chain. Its antigen is still unknown. The CDR3 is made up of 15 amino acids. These data are taken from a study of shared clonotypes between healthy human individuals. Overall study findings and caveats: With few donors, the genetic and exposure-history diversity represented was limited.

Assay: immunoSEQ multiplex PCR; the TCRdb copy retains only in-frame clones and omits some. Of approximately 2,000,000 clones in the sample, about 94% were seen once. CD45RO-negative CD8 cells positively selected for CCR7 made up the naive population, which excluded terminally differentiated effector memory CD45RA+ cells. The chain uses TRBV5-3 and TRBJ2-5; D might be TRBD2 (6 bases). The J call is uncertain, as TRBJ2-7 better fits the DNA end. TRBV5-3 is reported as an ORF; its role is uncertain. The receptor comes from a man in his late teens or twenties in good health. Some clones in this sample may be carry-over from other donors' samples. The sequenced sample consisted of naive CD8+ T cells from PBMCs. The CDR3 DNA follows: TGTGCCAGAAGCTTGATAACCCTGGGGGGATACGAGCAGTACTTC. This codes for CARSLITLGGYEQYF.